The 17 T cell receptor beta chains given below trace back to one sample, sequenced in a study of T cells expressing NK-cell markers. With the 5' RACE reads reprocessed, TCRdb shows one record per CDR3 protein and no DNA. The listing records fewer than 300,000 distinct CDR3 sequences. The sample consisted of blood T cells: a sorted CD56 or NKG2C T cell subset, CD4+ or CD8+ T cells, or bulk PBMC T cells (not recorded which). The receptors originated from a woman between 18 and 70 years old in good health.

V gene TRBV5-1 combines with J gene TRBJ1-2; the TCRdb D gene call, TRBD1, has no DNA to confirm it. The CDR3 covers 13 residues. CDR1 and CDR2 (germline): SGHRS, YFSETQ. CDR3 protein: CASSPGTYYGYTF.

The chain links TRBV5-5 to TRBJ2-1. This CDR3 is built from 17 residues. Per germline, CDR1 SGHKS and CDR2 YYEKEE (reference sequence). The CDR3 here is CASSLPRPGRSYNEQFF.

The CDR3 protein is CASKWGADSNQPQHF. The chain links TRBV19 to TRBJ1-5; TCRdb designates TRBD1, a call that cannot be tested without DNA. This CDR3 has 15 residues. CDR1 and CDR2 from the germline V gene are LNHDA and SQIVND (reference sequence).

The chain joins TRBV3-1 to TRBJ1-2. There are 12 residues in the CDR3. Germline assignment: CDR1 LGHDT and CDR2 YNNKEL (reference sequence). Here the CDR3 reads CASSHLSSGYTF.

The chain links TRBV5-1 to TRBJ2-3; TCRdb calls TRBD1, which cannot be checked without DNA. Germline V gene sequence: CDR1 SGHRS, CDR2 YFSETQ. This CDR3 has 16 amino acids. CDR3 in amino acids: CASSYPGTRNTDTQYF.

The CDR3 reads CASSFLPTGQPQHF. This chain joins TRBV9 and TRBJ1-5. Germline loops: CDR1 SGDLS, CDR2 YYNGEE. The CDR3 covers 14 residues.

This chain joins TRBV6-5 and TRBJ2-3; TCRdb's D call of TRBD2 is untestable without DNA. The germline gives CDR1 MNHEY, CDR2 SVGAGI. This CDR3 comprises 16 residues. CDR3 protein: CASSYPSGALGDTQYF.

The CDR3 region is CASGRGDEETQYF. The chain joins TRBV7-2 to TRBJ2-5. Germline assignment: CDR1 SGHTA and CDR2 FQGNSA. The CDR3 spans 13 residues.

The J gene is TRBJ1-5, the V gene TRBV19; the TCRdb call, TRBD1, lacks DNA for checking. This CDR3 region has 16 residues. Looked up from germline, CDR1 is LNHDA and CDR2 is SQIVND (reference sequence). This CDR3 is CATAGTGGLGNQPQHF.

The gene calls are TRBV4-3 and TRBJ1-3. The V gene's germline CDR1 is LGHNA and CDR2 YSLEER. CDR3 length: 17 amino acids. The CDR3 sequence is CASSQEGSEAPGNTIYF.

The chain carries TRBV11-3 and TRBJ2-1; TCRdb's D call of TRBD1 is untestable without DNA. From germline, CDR1 is SGHNT and CDR2 YENEEA. The CDR3 contains 13 residues. The CDR3 protein is CASSTYRSNEQFF.

This rearrangement joins TRBV5-5 to TRBJ1-5. The CDR3 has 14 amino acids. CDR1 is SGHKS, CDR2 YYEKEE, per germline (reference sequence). The CDR3 here is CASSLGQTDQPQHF.

The chain couples TRBV20-1 to TRBJ2-1; TCRdb designates TRBD1, a call that cannot be tested without DNA. Germline assignment: CDR1 DFQATT and CDR2 SNEGSKA (reference sequence). This CDR3 has 14 residues. CDR3 sequence reads: CSAPGTGMDNEQFF.

V usage is TRBV29-1 and J usage is TRBJ2-1; lacking DNA, the TRBD2 call made by TCRdb goes unchecked. Germline CDR1 and CDR2: SQVTM and ANQGSEA. The CDR3 is 12 amino acids. CDR3 sequence reads: CSVASGSDEQFF.

The V and J genes are TRBV12-3 or TRBV12-4 and TRBJ1-4. This CDR3 spans 16 amino acids. The CDR3 sequence is CASSSPRVRTNEKLFF.

This rearrangement joins TRBV12-3 or TRBV12-4 to TRBJ1-1; the TCRdb call, TRBD1, lacks DNA for checking. The CDR3 totals 13 residues. The CDR3 sequence is CASSPGQGREAFF.

The chain combines TRBV11-2 with TRBJ2-5; lacking DNA, the TRBD2 call made by TCRdb goes unchecked. The V gene's germline CDR1 is SGHAT and CDR2 FQNNGV. The CDR3 extends over 17 amino acids. CDR3 sequence reads: CASSLGGGAGALGTQYF.